This is a list of T cell receptor beta chains from one sample in a study of beta chain features in type 1 diabetes. Clones were read by immunoSEQ multiplex PCR, and TCRdb kept only the in-frame ones, dropping some. The sample lists 500,000 to 800,000 clones; roughly 12% were seen once. The sample comprised naive CD4+ T cells from blood. The receptors come from a man aged 25-45 years with type 1 diabetes. The CDR3 runs from the conserved cysteine through the conserved F or W. Fields, in order: CDR3 protein, J gene, V gene.

CASSIRTGTHETQYF	TRBJ2-5	TRBV19
CASSQFSAANTGELFF	TRBJ2-2	TRBV14
CASSLYRGEDYGYTF	TRBJ1-2	TRBV7-2
CASSLLAGSYEQYF	TRBJ2-7	TRBV5-4
CSVRHGTGGSYEQYF	TRBJ2-7	TRBV29-1
CASSLMLPGPGTEAFF	TRBJ1-1	TRBV5-1
CASCLTSHSYEQYF	TRBJ2-7	TRBV6-1
CASSTTRGSAYEQYF	TRBJ2-7	TRBV28
CASSPGQGTYEQYF	TRBJ2-7	TRBV7-9
CASSLAPGFGVNEQFF	TRBJ2-1	TRBV7-9
CASSPLDRGRSPLHF	TRBJ1-6	TRBV28
CASTGTAPYGYTF	TRBJ1-2	TRBV6-6
CASSFPGPGRGRVEQYF	TRBJ2-7	TRBV7-2
CASIPTLLREAFF	TRBJ1-1	TRBV2
CASSPGQHGYTF	TRBJ1-2	TRBV11-1
CASSSAQGADTQYF	TRBJ2-3	TRBV28
CASSYRLAGTAHNEQFF	TRBJ2-1	TRBV5-1
CASSLGPGNTEAFF	TRBJ1-1	TRBV11-2
CASSPTAGNSPLHF	TRBJ1-6	TRBV7-8
CASSRQGKFGNTIYF	TRBJ1-3	TRBV6-5
CASSFQGYEQYF	TRBJ2-7	TRBV11-2
CASSLRQGTENSPLHF	TRBJ1-6	TRBV7-2
CASSPSTPYEQYF	TRBJ2-7	TRBV27
CASSPQGRFEAFF	TRBJ1-1	TRBV9
CASSTGLAGSLGETQYF	TRBJ2-5	TRBV19
CASSLGRPGQLYNEQFF	TRBJ2-1	TRBV7-2
CASYEWGTEAFF	TRBJ1-1	TRBV2